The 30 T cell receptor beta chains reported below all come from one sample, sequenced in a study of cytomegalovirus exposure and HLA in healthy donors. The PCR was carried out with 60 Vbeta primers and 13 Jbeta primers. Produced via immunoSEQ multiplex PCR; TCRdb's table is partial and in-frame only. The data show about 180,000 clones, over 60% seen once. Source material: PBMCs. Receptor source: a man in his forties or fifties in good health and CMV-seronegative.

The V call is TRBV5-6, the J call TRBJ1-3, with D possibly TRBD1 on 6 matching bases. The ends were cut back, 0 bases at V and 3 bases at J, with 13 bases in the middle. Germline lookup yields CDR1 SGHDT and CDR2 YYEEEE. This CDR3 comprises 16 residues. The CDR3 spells CASSLAGGAYGNTIYF. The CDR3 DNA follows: TGTGCCAGCAGCTTGGCCGGGGGGGCTTATGGAAACACCATATATTTT. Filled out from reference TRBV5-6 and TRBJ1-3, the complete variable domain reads DAGVTQSPTHLIKTRGQQVTLRCSPKSGHDTVSWYQQALGQGPQFIFQYYEEEERQRGNFPDRFSGHQFPNYSSELNVNALLLGDSALYLCASSLAGGAYGNTIYFGEGSWLTVV.

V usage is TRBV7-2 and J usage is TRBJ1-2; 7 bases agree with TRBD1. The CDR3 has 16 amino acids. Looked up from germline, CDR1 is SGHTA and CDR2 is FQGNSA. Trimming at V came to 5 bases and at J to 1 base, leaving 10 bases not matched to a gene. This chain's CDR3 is CASSLTSGQNNYGYTF. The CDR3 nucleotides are TGTGCCAGCAGCCTCACCTCGGGACAGAATAACTATGGCTACACCTTC.

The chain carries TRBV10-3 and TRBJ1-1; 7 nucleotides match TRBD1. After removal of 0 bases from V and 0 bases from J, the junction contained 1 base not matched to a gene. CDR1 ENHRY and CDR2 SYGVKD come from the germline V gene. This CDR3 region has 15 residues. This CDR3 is CAISESTGMNTEAFF. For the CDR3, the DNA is TGTGCCATCAGTGAGTCGACAGGGATGAACACTGAAGCTTTCTTT.

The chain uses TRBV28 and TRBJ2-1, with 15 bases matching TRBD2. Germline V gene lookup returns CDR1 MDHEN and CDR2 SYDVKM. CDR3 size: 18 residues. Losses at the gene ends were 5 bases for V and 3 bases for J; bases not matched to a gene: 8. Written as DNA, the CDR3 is TGTGCCAGCAGTCCGTGGACTAGCGGGAGGGCCGACTACAATGAGCAGTTCTTC. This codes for CASSPWTSGRADYNEQFF.

The CDR3 coding sequence is TGTGCCAGTGGGACAGGGGGCTTTGCTGAGCAGTTCTTC. This encodes CASGTGGFAEQFF. The chain joins TRBV6-5 to TRBJ2-1, with 12 bases aligning to TRBD1. With 9 bases clipped from V and 9 bases from J, the junction kept 6 bases outside the gene matches. The CDR3 runs 13 residues. CDR1 and CDR2 from the germline V gene are MNHEY and SVGAGI.

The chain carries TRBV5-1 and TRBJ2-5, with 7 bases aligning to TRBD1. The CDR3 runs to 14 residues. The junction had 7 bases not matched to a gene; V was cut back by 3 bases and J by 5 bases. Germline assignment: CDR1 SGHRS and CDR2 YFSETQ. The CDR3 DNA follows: TGCGCCAGCAGCTCACAGGGGCAGGGGGAGACCCAGTACTTC. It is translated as CASSSQGQGETQYF.

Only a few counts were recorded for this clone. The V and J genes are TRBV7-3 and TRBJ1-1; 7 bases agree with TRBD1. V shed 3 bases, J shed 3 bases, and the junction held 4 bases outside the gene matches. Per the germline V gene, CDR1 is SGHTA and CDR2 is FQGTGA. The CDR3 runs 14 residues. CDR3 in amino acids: CASSFSDRDTEAFF. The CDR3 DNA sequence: TGTGCCAGCAGCTTCTCCGACAGGGACACTGAAGCTTTCTTT.

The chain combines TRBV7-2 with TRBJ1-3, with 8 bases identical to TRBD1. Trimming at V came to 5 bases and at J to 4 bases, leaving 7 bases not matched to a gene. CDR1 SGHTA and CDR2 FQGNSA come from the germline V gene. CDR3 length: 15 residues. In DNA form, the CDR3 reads TGTGCCAGCAGCGCCCAGGGGGCGTCCGGAAACACCATATATTTT. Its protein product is CASSAQGASGNTIYF.

The CDR3 reads CASGFYPPGQEAKSVGSTEAFF. In nucleotides, the CDR3 is TGTGCTAGTGGTTTCTATCCACCGGGACAGGAGGCGAAGAGTGTCGGGAGCACTGAAGCTTTCTTT. The rearrangement links TRBV12-5 to TRBJ1-1; the match to TRBD1 covers 8 bases. V was clipped by 3 bases and J by 4 bases; unmatched bases: 28. Germline V CDR1 and CDR2: LGHNT, FRNRAP. This CDR3 has 22 amino acids. The variable domain in full, completed from reference TRBV12-5 and TRBJ1-1, reads DARVTQTPRHKVTEMGQEVTMRCQPILGHNTVFWYRQTMMQGLELLAYFRNRAPLDDSGMPKDRFSAEMPDATLATLKIQPSEPRDSAVYFCASGFYPPGQEAKSVGSTEAFFGQGTRLTVV.

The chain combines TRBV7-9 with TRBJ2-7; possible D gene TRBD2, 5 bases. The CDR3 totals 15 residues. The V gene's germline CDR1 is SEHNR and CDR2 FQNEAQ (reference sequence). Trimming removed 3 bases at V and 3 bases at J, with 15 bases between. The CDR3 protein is CASSFSRVEGYEQYF. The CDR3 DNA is TGTGCCAGCAGCTTTAGCCGGGTCGAGGGCTACGAGCAGTACTTC.

The CDR3 coding sequence is TGCGCCAGCAGCCCCCTAGCGGGAGAACACAATGAGCAGTTCTTC. It translates to CASSPLAGEHNEQFF. V and J are TRBV4-1 and TRBJ2-1; 10 positions match TRBD2. Germline loops: CDR1 MGHRA, CDR2 YSYEKL. The V gene end was trimmed by 4 bases and the J gene end by 5 bases; junction bases not matched to a gene: 5. This CDR3 has 15 amino acids.

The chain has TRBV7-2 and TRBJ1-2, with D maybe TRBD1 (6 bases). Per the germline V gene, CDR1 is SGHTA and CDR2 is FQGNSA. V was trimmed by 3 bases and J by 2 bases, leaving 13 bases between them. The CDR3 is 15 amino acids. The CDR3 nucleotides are TGTGCCAGCAGCTTGGGGGCAGGCGCAAACTATGGCTACACCTTC. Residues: CASSLGAGANYGYTF.

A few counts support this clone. CDR3: CASRPTGTGNQPQHF. The CDR3 DNA follows: TGCGCCAGCAGACCTACCGGGACAGGTAATCAGCCCCAGCATTTT. The chain employs TRBV4-1 and TRBJ1-5, with TRBD1 matching over 8 bases. Per germline, CDR1 MGHRA and CDR2 YSYEKL. This CDR3 is built from 15 residues. V was clipped by 6 bases and J by 4 bases; unmatched bases: 8.

The CDR3 DNA follows: TGTGCCTGGAGTGCAGGAGCGGATTACAATGAGCAGTTCTTC. This sequence encodes CAWSAGADYNEQFF. The genes are TRBV30 and TRBJ2-1; D possibly corresponds to TRBD2 (5 bases). The V end was cut by 1 base, the J end by 4 bases, with 11 bases between. The CDR3 is made up of 14 amino acids. Germline V gives CDR1 GTSNPN, CDR2 SVGIG (reference sequence).

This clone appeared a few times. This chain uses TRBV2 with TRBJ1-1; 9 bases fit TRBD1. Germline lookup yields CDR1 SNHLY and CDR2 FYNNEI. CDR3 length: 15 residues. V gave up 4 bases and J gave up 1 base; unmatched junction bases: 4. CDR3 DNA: TGTGCCAGCAGTGGGGAGACAGGGGGGAACACTGAAGCTTTCTTT. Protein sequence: CASSGETGGNTEAFF. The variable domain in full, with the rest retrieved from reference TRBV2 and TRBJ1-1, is EPEVTQTPSHQVTQMGQEVILRCVPISNHLYFYWYRQILGQKVEFLVSFYNNEISEKSEIFDDQFSVERPDGSNFTLKIRSTKLEDSAMYFCASSGETGGNTEAFFGQGTRLTVV.

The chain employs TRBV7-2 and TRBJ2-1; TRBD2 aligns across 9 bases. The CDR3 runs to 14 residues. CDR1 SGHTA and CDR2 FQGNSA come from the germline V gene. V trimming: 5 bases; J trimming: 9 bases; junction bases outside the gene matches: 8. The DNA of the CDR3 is TGTGCCAGCAGCCAGCTAGCGGGGACTGGTGAGCAGTTCTTC. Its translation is CASSQLAGTGEQFF.

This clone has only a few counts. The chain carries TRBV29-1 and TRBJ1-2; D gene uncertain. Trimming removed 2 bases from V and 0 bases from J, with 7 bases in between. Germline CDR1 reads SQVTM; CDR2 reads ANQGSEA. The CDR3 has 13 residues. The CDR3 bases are TGCAGCGTTGAAAGGACTACTAACTATGGCTACACCTTC. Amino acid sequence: CSVERTTNYGYTF.

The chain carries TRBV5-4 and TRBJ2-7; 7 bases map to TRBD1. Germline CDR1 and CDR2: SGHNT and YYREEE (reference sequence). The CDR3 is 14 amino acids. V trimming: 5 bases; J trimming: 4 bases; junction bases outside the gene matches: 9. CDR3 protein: CASSSPGQRYEQYF. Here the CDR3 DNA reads TGTGCCAGCAGTTCCCCGGGACAGAGATACGAGCAGTACTTC. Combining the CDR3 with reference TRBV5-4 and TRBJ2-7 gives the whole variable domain ETGVTQSPTHLIKTRGQQVTLRCSSQSGHNTVSWYQQALGQGPQFIFQYYREEENGRGNFPPRFSGLQFPNYSSELNVNALELDDSALYLCASSSPGQRYEQYFGPGTRLTVT.

CDR3 protein: CASTTLSDRGPGGYTF. The DNA for the CDR3 is TGTGCCAGCACCACCCTTTCTGACAGGGGGCCTGGTGGCTACACCTTC. The gene calls are TRBV7-9 and TRBJ1-2, with 10 bases that match TRBD1. Per the germline V gene, CDR1 is SEHNR and CDR2 is FQNEAQ (reference sequence). The CDR3 loop spans 16 amino acids. V shed 7 bases and J 7 bases; nucleotides not matched to a gene: 15.

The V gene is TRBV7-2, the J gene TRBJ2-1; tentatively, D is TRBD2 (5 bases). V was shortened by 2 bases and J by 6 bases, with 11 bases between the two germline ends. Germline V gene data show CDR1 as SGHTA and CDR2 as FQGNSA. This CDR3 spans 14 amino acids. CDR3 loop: CASSLYRSGNEQFF. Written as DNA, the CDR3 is TGTGCCAGCAGCTTATATAGGAGCGGCAATGAGCAGTTCTTC.

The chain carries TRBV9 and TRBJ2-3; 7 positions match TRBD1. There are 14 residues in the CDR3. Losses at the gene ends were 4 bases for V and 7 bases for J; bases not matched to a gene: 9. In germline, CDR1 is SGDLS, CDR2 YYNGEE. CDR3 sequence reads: CASSSLEQGNTQYF. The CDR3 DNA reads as TGTGCCAGCAGCTCCCTCGAACAGGGGAATACGCAGTATTTT.

The CDR3 is CASSKTSGGAQSGETQYF. Written as DNA, the CDR3 is TGTGCCAGCTCAAAGACTAGCGGGGGGGCCCAATCTGGGGAGACCCAGTACTTC. V is TRBV18 and J is TRBJ2-5, with 14 nucleotides matching TRBD2. The CDR3 is 18 amino acids. The junction had 13 bases not matched to a gene; V was cut back by 5 bases and J by 5 bases. Germline assignment: CDR1 KGHSH and CDR2 LQKENI.

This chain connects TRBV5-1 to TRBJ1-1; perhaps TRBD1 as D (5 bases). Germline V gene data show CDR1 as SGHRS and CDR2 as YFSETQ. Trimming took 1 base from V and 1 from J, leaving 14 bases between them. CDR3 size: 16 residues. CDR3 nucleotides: TGCGCCAGCAGCTTGCTGTCAGGGCGTGCGAACACTGAAGCTTTCTTT. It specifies CASSLLSGRANTEAFF.

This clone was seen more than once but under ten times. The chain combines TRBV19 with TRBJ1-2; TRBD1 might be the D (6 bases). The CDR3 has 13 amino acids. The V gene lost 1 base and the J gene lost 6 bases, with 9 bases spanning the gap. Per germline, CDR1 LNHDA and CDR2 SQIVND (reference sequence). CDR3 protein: CASSIARGNGYTF. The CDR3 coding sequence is TGTGCCAGTAGTATAGCTAGGGGGAATGGCTACACCTTC.

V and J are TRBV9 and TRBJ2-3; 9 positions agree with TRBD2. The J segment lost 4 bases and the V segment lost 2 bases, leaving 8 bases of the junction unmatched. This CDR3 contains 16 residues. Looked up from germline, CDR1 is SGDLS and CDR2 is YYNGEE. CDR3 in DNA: TGTGCCAGCAGCGTTGAACCAGCGGGAGGACCAGATACGCAGTATTTT. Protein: CASSVEPAGGPDTQYF. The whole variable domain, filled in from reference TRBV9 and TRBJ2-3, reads DSGVTQTPKHLITATGQRVTLRCSPRSGDLSVYWYQQSLDQGLQFLIQYYNGEERAKGNILERFSAQQFPDLHSELNLSSLELGDSALYFCASSVEPAGGPDTQYFGPGTRLTVL.

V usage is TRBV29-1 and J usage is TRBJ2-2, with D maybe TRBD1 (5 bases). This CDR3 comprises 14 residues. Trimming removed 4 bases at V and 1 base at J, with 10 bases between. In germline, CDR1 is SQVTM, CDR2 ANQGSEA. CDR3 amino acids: CSVGGSLNTGELFF. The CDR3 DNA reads TGCAGCGTTGGGGGCAGCCTGAACACCGGGGAGCTGTTTTTT.

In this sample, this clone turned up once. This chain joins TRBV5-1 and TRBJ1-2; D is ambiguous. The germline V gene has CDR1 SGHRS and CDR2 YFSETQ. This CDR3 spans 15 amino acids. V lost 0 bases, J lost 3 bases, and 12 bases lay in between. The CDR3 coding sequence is TGCGCCAGCAGCTTGGAGGCAGGCGGGGACTATGGCTACACCTTC. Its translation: CASSLEAGGDYGYTF.

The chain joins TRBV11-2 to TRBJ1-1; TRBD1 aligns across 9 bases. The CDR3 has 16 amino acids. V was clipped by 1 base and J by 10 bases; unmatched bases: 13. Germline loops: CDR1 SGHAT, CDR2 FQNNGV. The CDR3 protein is CASSLVKGTGNKVAFF. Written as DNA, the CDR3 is TGTGCCAGCAGCTTAGTTAAAGGGACAGGGAATAAGGTAGCTTTCTTT.

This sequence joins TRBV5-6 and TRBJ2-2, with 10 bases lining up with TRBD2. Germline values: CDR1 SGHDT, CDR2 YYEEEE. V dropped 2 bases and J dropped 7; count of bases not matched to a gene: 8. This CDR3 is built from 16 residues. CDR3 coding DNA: TGTGCCAGCAGCTTTTCGAGCGGGAGGGCCCTCGGGGAGCTGTTTTTT. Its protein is CASSFSSGRALGELFF. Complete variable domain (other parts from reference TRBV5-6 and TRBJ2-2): DAGVTQSPTHLIKTRGQQVTLRCSPKSGHDTVSWYQQALGQGPQFIFQYYEEEERQRGNFPDRFSGHQFPNYSSELNVNALLLGDSALYLCASSFSSGRALGELFFGEGSRLTVL.

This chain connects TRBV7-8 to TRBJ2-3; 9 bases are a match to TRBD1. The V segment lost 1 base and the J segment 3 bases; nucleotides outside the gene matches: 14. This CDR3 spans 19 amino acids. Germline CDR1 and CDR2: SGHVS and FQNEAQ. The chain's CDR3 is CASSLEVPGQGAATDTQYF. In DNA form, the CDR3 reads TGTGCCAGCAGCTTAGAAGTCCCGGGACAGGGAGCGGCTACAGATACGCAGTATTTT. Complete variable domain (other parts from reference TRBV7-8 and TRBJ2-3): GAGVSQSPRYKVAKRGQDVALRCDPISGHVSLFWYQQALGQGPEFLTYFQNEAQLDKSGLPSDRFFAERPEGSVSTLKIQRTQQEDSAVYLCASSLEVPGQGAATDTQYFGPGTRLTVL.